The 27 T cell receptor beta chains below were found in one sample sequenced in a study of CD4 and CD8 cells across lung adenocarcinoma regions. TCRdb reprocessed the PCR reads via MiXCR and lists one record per CDR3 protein. The table records under 2,500 distinct CDR3 sequences, about half of them present only once. Source material: CD4+ T cells from the center of a lung tumor. Every receptor here comes from a female donor with lung adenocarcinoma. The CD4 and CD8 labels of this study may be unreliable.

CDR3 sequence reads: CASKGRAWEETQYF. CDR3 DNA: TGTGCCAGCAAAGGGAGGGCCTGGGAGGAGACCCAGTACTTC. The chain links TRBV12-3 or TRBV12-4 to TRBJ2-5, with 7 bases that match TRBD2. With 7 bases clipped from V and 5 bases from J, the junction kept 10 bases outside the gene matches. The CDR3 runs 14 residues.

This clonotype turned up a few times. The CDR3 DNA reads as TGTGCCAGCAGCCATTATATGACAGGATCCGAGCAGTACTTC. Protein sequence: CASSHYMTGSEQYF. The V call is TRBV7-2, the J call TRBJ2-1, with a weak D call TRBD1 (6 bases). The J call may be wrong; the DNA end is better matched by TRBJ2-7. CDR1 is SGHTA and CDR2 is FQGNSA in the germline V gene. The CDR3 has 14 residues.

The V call is TRBV6-2 or TRBV6-3, the J call TRBJ2-3, with TRBD2 matching 10 bases. Looked up from germline, CDR1 is MNHEY and CDR2 is SVGEGT. J was trimmed by 0 bases and V by 0 bases; bases with no gene match: 18. The CDR3 loop spans 22 amino acids. In DNA, the CDR3 is TGTGCCAGCAGTTACTCGAGTACGGTTACTAGCGGGATACCCACTAGCACAGATACGCAGTATTTT. Residues: CASSYSSTVTSGIPTSTDTQYF.

J is TRBJ2-5 and V is TRBV6-1; 12 nucleotides align to TRBD2. Near its end, the DNA agrees better with TRBJ2-7, so the J call may be wrong. The CDR3 covers 16 residues. Germline CDR1 MNHNS, CDR2 SASEGT. CDR3 protein: CASRETPSGGAYEQYF. The CDR3 DNA sequence: TGTGCCAGCAGAGAAACTCCTAGCGGGGGGGCCTACGAGCAGTACTTC.

This chain uses TRBV6-2 or TRBV6-3 with TRBJ2-5, with a possible D match to TRBD2 (6 bases). Germline V gene lookup returns CDR1 MNHEY and CDR2 SVGEGT. The CDR3 contains 17 residues. Trimming took off 2 bases at V and 1 base at J, with 17 bases between the two ends. This chain's CDR3 is CASSYLPGRRAQETQYF. The CDR3 nucleotides are TGTGCCAGCAGTTACCTCCCAGGGCGGAGGGCCCAAGAGACCCAGTACTTC.

Points on this clonotype: A much larger clone is a single base away; this may be a read error. The V gene is TRBV10-2, the J gene TRBJ2-1; 11 bases agree with TRBD2. The CDR3 spans 18 residues. Germline V CDR1 and CDR2: WSHSY, SAAADI. J lost 2 bases, V lost 2 bases, and 8 bases had no gene match. CDR3 region: CASSEDGLAGATYNEQFF. In nucleotides, the CDR3 is TGCGCCAGCAGTGAGGACGGACTAGCGGGTGCAACCTACAATGAGCAGTTCTTC.

This clonotype is termed hyperexpanded. The V call is TRBV10-2, the J call TRBJ2-1; D remains unclear. Germline V CDR1 and CDR2: WSHSY, SAAADI. Between the trimmed V and J ends, which lost 10 bases and 0 bases, there was a span of 13 bases. There are 14 residues in the CDR3. In DNA, the CDR3 is TGCGCCACCCTCGGAAGTGGCTCCTACAATGAGCAGTTCTTC. Translated: CATLGSGSYNEQFF.

This clonotype was found a few times. The chain employs TRBV6-1 and TRBJ1-3; D unresolved. The CDR3 has 16 amino acids. Between the trimmed V and J ends, which lost 3 bases and 1 base, there was a span of 13 bases. Germline CDR1 is MNHNS and CDR2 is SASEGT. The CDR3 bases are TGTGCCAGCAGTGACCCGGGCGTAAGGTCTGGAAACACCATATATTTT. Its protein product is CASSDPGVRSGNTIYF.

This clonotype has just one count. The chain combines TRBV6-5 with TRBJ2-7; TRBD1 matches at 7 bases. The V and J ends lost 2 bases and 4 bases, in that order; junction bases with no gene match: 5. Germline CDR1 MNHEY, CDR2 SVGAGI. The CDR3 runs to 14 residues. CDR3 loop: CASSYDRDSYEQYF. In DNA form, the CDR3 reads TGTGCCAGCAGTTACGATCGGGACAGTTACGAGCAGTACTTC.

The V call is TRBV4-2, the J call TRBJ2-1; D gene unclear. Germline CDR1 LGHNA, CDR2 YNFKEQ. The CDR3 length is 11 residues. The ends were cut back, 0 bases at V and 9 bases at J, with 3 bases in the middle. The DNA of the CDR3 is TGTGCCAGCAGCCAAGAGTTTGAGCAGTTCTTC. Translating it yields CASSQEFEQFF.

The chain carries TRBV7-2 and TRBJ2-5; 15 bases are shared with TRBD2. The DNA end is a closer match to TRBJ2-7, so the J assignment may be wrong. Looked up from germline, CDR1 is SGHTA and CDR2 is FQGNSA. The CDR3 loop spans 16 amino acids. The CDR3 here is CASSPGTSGRIHEQYF. The CDR3 DNA sequence: TGTGCCAGCAGCCCCGGGACTAGCGGGAGGATCCACGAGCAGTACTTC.

This chain joins TRBV6-5 and TRBJ1-5, with no clear D. V lost 6 bases to trimming and J lost 5 bases, with 14 bases between them. The CDR3 covers 14 residues. In germline, CDR1 is MNHEY, CDR2 SVGAGI. CDR3 residues: CASSLSSPDQPQHF. The CDR3 DNA follows: TGTGCCAGCAGCTTAAGTTCACCAGATCAGCCCCAGCATTTT.

By proportion, this clonotype is medium-sized (0.01 to 0.1%). The chain employs TRBV6-5 and TRBJ2-1; D gene unclear. The CDR3 loop spans 14 amino acids. From germline, CDR1 is MNHEY and CDR2 SVGAGI. V lost 1 base and J 2 bases, leaving 6 bases between the germline ends. CDR3 DNA sequence: TGTGCCAGCAGTTACTTTTCTGCCTACAATGAGCAGTTCTTC. This encodes CASSYFSAYNEQFF.

Comment on this clonotype: This could be a read error, since a much larger clone is one nucleotide away. This CDR3 is missing its conserved last phenylalanine or tryptophan, likely due to a read error. The J gene is TRBJ1-5, the V gene TRBV6-1; D is possibly TRBD1 (6 bases). V was pared by 7 bases and J by 4 bases, with 11 bases between. The CDR3 is 13 residues long. Germline values: CDR1 MNHNS, CDR2 SASEGT. CDR3 loop: CASTQGPNQPQHV. CDR3 sequence (DNA): TGTGCCAGCACCCAGGGGCCAAATCAGCCCCAGCATGTT.

The rearrangement joins TRBV10-1 to TRBJ2-1, with 9 nucleotides matching TRBD1. The DNA end favors TRBJ2-7, so the J call may be wrong. The CDR3 is 15 residues long. Germline lookup yields CDR1 WNHNN and CDR2 SYGVQD (reference sequence). DNA of the CDR3: TGCGCCAGCAGTGAGTCCAGGACAGGGGCTGGCGAGCAGTACTTC. Protein: CASSESRTGAGEQYF.

This clonotype turned up a few times. The CDR3 sequence is CASSYSGDPLSGANVLTF. CDR3 in DNA: TGTGCCAGCAGTTACTCGGGGGACCCCTTATCTGGGGCCAACGTCCTGACTTTC. The rearrangement joins TRBV6-5 to TRBJ2-6; D could derive from TRBD1 or TRBD2 (5 bases each). The germline V gene has CDR1 MNHEY and CDR2 SVGAGI. The V end was cut by 0 bases, the J end by 1 base, with 13 bases between. This CDR3 is 18 amino acids long.

V usage is TRBV6-1 and J usage is TRBJ2-3; 14 bases line up with TRBD2. The CDR3 contains 15 residues. Trimming at V came to 4 bases and at J to 12 bases, leaving 9 bases not matched to a gene. Germline V CDR1 and CDR2: MNHNS, SASEGT. CDR3 nucleotide sequence: TGTGCCAGCAGTGGACTAGCGGGAGGGCCAGAGACCCAGTATTTT. Its translation is CASSGLAGGPETQYF.

This clonotype is deemed large (0.1 to 1%). The rearrangement joins TRBV10-3 to TRBJ2-1; 16 nucleotides align to TRBD2. J gave up 6 bases and V 5 bases, and 4 bases lay outside the gene matches. The CDR3 spans 16 residues. The germline V gene has CDR1 ENHRY and CDR2 SYGVKD. CDR3 coding DNA: TGTGCCATCAGTCCCGGGACTAGCGGGAGGGCCAATGAGCAGTTCTTC. Protein: CAISPGTSGRANEQFF.

The gene calls are TRBV4-1 and TRBJ2-1, with TRBD2 matching over 7 bases. The end of the DNA fits TRBJ2-7 better, so the J call may be wrong. This CDR3 has 15 amino acids. Germline values: CDR1 MGHRA, CDR2 YSYEKL. CDR3 bases: TGCGCCAGCAGCCAAGGGCTAGCGGTCTCCTACGAGCAGTACTTC. Amino acid sequence: CASSQGLAVSYEQYF.

The chain employs TRBV3-1 and TRBJ1-2; D is perhaps TRBD1 (5 bases). CDR1 and CDR2 from the germline V gene are LGHDT and YNNKEL (reference sequence). V was clipped by 0 bases and J by 2 bases, with 13 bases between them. CDR3 size: 16 residues. In nucleotides, the CDR3 is TGTGCCAGCAGCCAAGAGTTCAGGGAACTAAACTATGGCTACACCTTC. Amino acids: CASSQEFRELNYGYTF. The full variable domain, in which reference TRBV3-1 and TRBJ1-2 provide the parts outside the CDR3, is DTAVSQTPKYLVTQMGNDKSIKCEQNLGHDTMYWYKQDSKKFLKIMFSYNNKELIINETVPNRFSPKSPDKAHLNLHINSLELGDSAVYFCASSQEFRELNYGYTFGSGTRLTVV.

The chain joins TRBV6-1 to TRBJ2-3, with D perhaps TRBD2 (5 bases). Germline CDR1 reads MNHNS; CDR2 reads SASEGT. V was pared by 1 base and J by 4 bases, with 12 bases between. There are 15 residues in the CDR3. Here the CDR3 reads CASSEEASGPDTQYF. The DNA of the CDR3 is TGTGCCAGCAGTGAAGAGGCGAGCGGTCCAGATACGCAGTATTTT.

By share, this clonotype ranks as large. V gene TRBV6-5 combines with J gene TRBJ1-1, with 8 nucleotides matching TRBD1. With 6 bases clipped from V and 5 bases from J, the junction kept 8 bases outside the gene matches. CDR1 MNHEY and CDR2 SVGAGI come from the germline V gene. This CDR3 comprises 14 residues. The CDR3 region is CASRQDRVGTEAFF. For the CDR3, the DNA is TGTGCCAGCAGACAGGACAGGGTAGGAACTGAAGCTTTCTTT.

This clonotype was recorded a few times. This rearrangement joins TRBV4-1 to TRBJ2-5; maybe TRBD1 (5 bases). The J call is doubtful: the DNA matches TRBJ2-7 better. The CDR3 length is 13 residues. CDR1 is MGHRA and CDR2 is YSYEKL in the germline V gene. CDR3 amino acids: CASSPPLTAEQYF. The CDR3 DNA follows: TGCGCCAGCAGCCCTCCTTTGACAGCCGAGCAGTACTTC.

The chain recombines TRBV6-5 with TRBJ2-1, with D possibly being TRBD1 (7 bases). CDR3 size: 15 residues. Germline-derived CDR1 and CDR2 are MNHEY and SVGAGI. V lost 4 bases and J 7 bases, leaving 17 bases between the germline ends. The CDR3 DNA reads TGTGCCAGCAGTTCCGGAGGGACACAGGGGAATGAGCAGTTCTTC. Translating gives CASSSGGTQGNEQFF.

The table lists this clonotype with a few counts. The J gene is TRBJ2-3, the V gene TRBV11-3, with TRBD2 as a possible D gene (5 bases). V was shortened by 2 bases and J by 1 base, with 7 bases between the two germline ends. CDR1 and CDR2 from the germline V gene are SGHNT and YENEEA. The length of the CDR3 is 14 residues. The CDR3 spells CASSLRGRTDTQYF. In DNA, the CDR3 is TGTGCCAGCAGCTTACGGGGTCGCACAGATACGCAGTATTTT.

The chain uses TRBV9 and TRBJ2-1, with TRBD1 matching 7 bases. This CDR3 region has 16 residues. Trimming at V came to 5 bases and at J to 1 base, leaving 9 bases not matched to a gene. Germline CDR1 SGDLS, CDR2 YYNGEE. CDR3 nucleotide sequence: TGTGCCAGCAGTCCCACAGGGGACGGTTCCTACAATGAGCAGTTCTTC. It codes for CASSPTGDGSYNEQFF.

In this sample, this clonotype is medium-sized. The rearrangement joins TRBV6-5 to TRBJ2-3, with D possibly TRBD2 on 7 matching bases. V lost 0 bases and J lost 3, with 10 bases in between. The CDR3 loop spans 15 amino acids. Germline V lookup: CDR1 MNHEY, CDR2 SVGAGI. The CDR3 coding sequence is TGTGCCAGCAGTTACTCGAGGGGGGGAACAGATACGCAGTATTTT. Translating gives CASSYSRGGTDTQYF.